The rows below give T cell receptor beta chains drawn from one sample of a study of early T cells in non-severe SARS-CoV-2 infection. TCRdb passed the 5' RACE reads through MiXCR, listing each CDR3 protein once. This sample has some 66,000 distinct CDR3 sequences, with around 14% found just once. Sequences were obtained from whole blood. Receptor source: an adult who was a healthcare worker with PCR-confirmed SARS-CoV-2 infection or an uninfected control (not recorded which). The CDR3 runs from the conserved cysteine through the conserved F or W. The D gene is left open where the match is weak. Expanded clones get a size class; other rows say once, few or many, or leave the size out.

d_call: TRBD1; clone_size: many; cdr3_length: 18; j_call: TRBJ1-1; v_call: TRBV11-2; cdr3_aa: CASSFIRTGGRGSTEAFF; cdr3_nt: TGTGCCAGCAGCTTCATCCGGACAGGGGGCAGAGGGAGCACTGAAGCTTTCTTT
d_call: -; clone_size: -; cdr3_length: 13; j_call: TRBJ1-5; v_call: TRBV19; cdr3_aa: CASSILSGQPQHF; cdr3_nt: TGTGCCAGTAGTATCCTCTCAGGGCAGCCCCAGCATTTT
d_call: -; clone_size: few; cdr3_length: 16; j_call: TRBJ2-5; v_call: TRBV12-3/TRBV12-4; cdr3_aa: CASSLGGSPTQETQYF; cdr3_nt: TGTGCCAGCAGTTTAGGAGGCAGTCCAACACAAGAGACCCAGTACTTC
d_call: TRBD1; clone_size: few; cdr3_length: 13; j_call: TRBJ2-1; v_call: TRBV7-2; cdr3_aa: CASSLTTGGEQFF; cdr3_nt: TGTGCCAGCAGCTTGACCACAGGGGGTGAGCAGTTCTTC
d_call: TRBD2; clone_size: many; cdr3_length: 18; j_call: TRBJ2-2; v_call: TRBV10-3; cdr3_aa: CAISDPHWRDGGTGELFF; cdr3_nt: TGTGCCATCAGTGACCCCCATTGGCGGGACGGGGGGACCGGGGAGCTGTTTTTT
d_call: TRBD1; clone_size: many; cdr3_length: 16; j_call: TRBJ2-1; v_call: TRBV24-1; cdr3_aa: CATSGTGGASYNEQFF; cdr3_nt: TGTGCCACCAGTGGGACAGGGGGCGCGAGTTACAATGAGCAGTTCTTC
d_call: -; clone_size: -; cdr3_length: 16; j_call: TRBJ2-4; v_call: TRBV12-3/TRBV12-4; cdr3_aa: CASSLDPNGAKNIQYF; cdr3_nt: TGTGCCAGCAGTTTAGATCCCAATGGGGCCAAAAACATTCAGTACTTC
d_call: -; clone_size: few; cdr3_length: 13; j_call: TRBJ1-5; v_call: TRBV27; cdr3_aa: CASSIDRLQPQHF; cdr3_nt: TGTGCCAGCAGCATAGACAGGCTACAGCCCCAGCATTTT
d_call: TRBD1; clone_size: few; cdr3_length: 14; j_call: TRBJ1-1; v_call: TRBV12-3/TRBV12-4; cdr3_aa: CASREPGQLFEAFF; cdr3_nt: TGTGCCAGCAGAGAACCGGGACAGCTGTTTGAAGCTTTCTTT
d_call: -; clone_size: many; cdr3_length: 14; j_call: TRBJ1-3; v_call: TRBV29-1; cdr3_aa: CSVEVGHSGNTIYF; cdr3_nt: TGCAGCGTTGAAGTGGGACACTCTGGAAACACCATATATTTT
d_call: -; clone_size: many; cdr3_length: 14; j_call: TRBJ2-1; v_call: TRBV5-6; cdr3_aa: CASSWGVVYNEQFF; cdr3_nt: TGTGCCAGCAGCTGGGGGGTGGTTTACAATGAGCAGTTCTTC
d_call: TRBD1; clone_size: few; cdr3_length: 17; j_call: TRBJ2-7; v_call: TRBV19; cdr3_aa: CASSFHPGQPSSYEQYF; cdr3_nt: TGTGCCAGTAGTTTTCACCCGGGACAGCCTAGCTCCTACGAGCAGTACTTC
d_call: -; clone_size: many; cdr3_length: 13; j_call: TRBJ2-5; v_call: TRBV7-3; cdr3_aa: CASSLIGQETQYF; cdr3_nt: TGTGCCAGCAGCTTAATAGGGCAAGAGACCCAGTACTTC
d_call: TRBD1; clone_size: many; cdr3_length: 15; j_call: TRBJ2-7; v_call: TRBV4-1; cdr3_aa: CASSISGTGTYEQYF; cdr3_nt: TGCGCCAGCAGCATATCCGGGACAGGAACCTACGAGCAGTACTTC
d_call: -; clone_size: many; cdr3_length: 16; j_call: TRBJ1-2; v_call: TRBV7-9; cdr3_aa: CASSLATGRYNYGYTF; cdr3_nt: TGTGCCAGCAGCTTAGCAACGGGACGGTATAACTATGGCTACACCTTC
d_call: TRBD1; clone_size: few; cdr3_length: 15; j_call: TRBJ1-4; v_call: TRBV7-2; cdr3_aa: CASSLSGTGEEKLFF; cdr3_nt: TGTGCCAGCAGCTTGTCCGGGACAGGGGAAGAAAAACTGTTTTTT
d_call: TRBD1; clone_size: few; cdr3_length: 15; j_call: TRBJ1-6; v_call: TRBV24-1; cdr3_aa: CATSAGQGGNSPLHF; cdr3_nt: TGTGCCACCAGCGCCGGACAGGGCGGGAATTCACCCCTCCACTTT
d_call: TRBD1; clone_size: few; cdr3_length: 14; j_call: TRBJ1-5; v_call: TRBV9; cdr3_aa: CASSKGTGAQPQHF; cdr3_nt: TGTGCCAGCAGCAAAGGGACAGGGGCTCAGCCCCAGCATTTT
d_call: -; clone_size: few; cdr3_length: 16; j_call: TRBJ2-1; v_call: TRBV7-9; cdr3_aa: CASSLDRRRGDNEQFF; cdr3_nt: TGTGCCAGCAGCTTAGACAGGAGAAGGGGTGACAATGAGCAGTTCTTC
d_call: -; clone_size: few; cdr3_length: 13; j_call: TRBJ2-3; v_call: TRBV24-1; cdr3_aa: CATSQGSTDTQYF; cdr3_nt: TGTGCCACCAGCCAGGGCAGCACAGATACGCAGTATTTT
d_call: -; clone_size: many; cdr3_length: 12; j_call: TRBJ1-1; v_call: TRBV21-1; cdr3_aa: CASSKAGNKAFF; cdr3_nt: TGTGCCAGCAGCAAAGCAGGGAATAAAGCTTTCTTT
d_call: -; clone_size: few; cdr3_length: 14; j_call: TRBJ1-1; v_call: TRBV7-2; cdr3_aa: CASTVKRQVTEAFF; cdr3_nt: TGTGCCAGCACCGTTAAACGGCAAGTCACTGAAGCTTTCTTT
d_call: -; clone_size: -; cdr3_length: 14; j_call: TRBJ1-2; v_call: TRBV7-9; cdr3_aa: CASSLRSASYGYTF; cdr3_nt: TGTGCCAGCAGCTTAAGGTCAGCGAGCTATGGCTACACCTTC
d_call: -; clone_size: few; cdr3_length: 14; j_call: TRBJ2-1; v_call: TRBV7-3; cdr3_aa: CASSLSYNDNEQFF; cdr3_nt: TGTGCCAGCAGCTTAAGCTACAACGACAATGAGCAGTTCTTC
d_call: TRBD2; clone_size: -; cdr3_length: 14; j_call: TRBJ2-1; v_call: TRBV6-2/TRBV6-3; cdr3_aa: CASSYSQLAGEQFF; cdr3_nt: TGTGCCAGCAGTTACTCCCAACTAGCGGGAGAGCAGTTCTTC
d_call: TRBD1; clone_size: few; cdr3_length: 13; j_call: TRBJ2-7; v_call: TRBV9; cdr3_aa: CASSVGDSGEQYF; cdr3_nt: TGTGCCAGCAGCGTAGGGGACAGTGGGGAGCAGTACTTC
d_call: TRBD2; clone_size: -; cdr3_length: 18; j_call: TRBJ2-3; v_call: TRBV10-3; cdr3_aa: CAISLDTSGRLPTDTQYF; cdr3_nt: TGTGCCATCAGCCTAGATACTAGCGGGAGATTGCCTACAGATACGCAGTATTTT
d_call: TRBD1; clone_size: few; cdr3_length: 14; j_call: TRBJ1-2; v_call: TRBV7-9; cdr3_aa: CASSSGQGNYGYTF; cdr3_nt: TGTGCCAGCAGCTCTGGACAGGGAAACTATGGCTACACCTTC
d_call: -; clone_size: -; cdr3_length: 13; j_call: TRBJ1-4; v_call: TRBV27; cdr3_aa: CASSLFRGEKLFF; cdr3_nt: TGTGCCAGCAGTTTATTCCGGGGGGAAAAACTGTTTTTT